What follows is one T cell receptor (beta chain) and its context. Its cognate antigen is unknown. The data derive from a study of cytomegalovirus exposure and HLA in healthy donors. The overall study: The 100 to 150 validation repertoires, a later analysis reported, used the same platform as the 666 repertoires from the first cohort. General observations from the study: A later analysis found first-cohort TCR clusters tended to co-occur in the approximately 110 validation repertoires. Reportedly, cytomegalovirus status was diagnosed with high sensitivity and specificity. Researchers counted around 150 TCR beta chains as cytomegalovirus-associated.

Libraries were prepared by immunoSEQ multiplex PCR; TCRdb keeps only in-frame clonotypes and omits some of them. The table records about 160,000 clones, roughly 86% of them present only once. The source material was PBMCs. This receptor was taken from a man younger than 35 in good health and CMV-seropositive.

CDR3 in DNA: TGTGCCATCAGTGAGCCGCAGGGCGGCTACACCTTC. Protein sequence: CAISEPQGGYTF. The rearrangement links TRBV10-3 to TRBJ1-2; D perhaps matches TRBD1 (5 bases). Germline CDR1 is ENHRY and CDR2 is SYGVKD. This CDR3 is 12 amino acids long. V shed 2 bases and J shed 8 bases, with 9 bases lying between them.